This TCR beta chain was recovered during a study of blood T cell repertoires in COVID-19. Study summary: The United States, Italy and Spain supplied acute and convalescent COVID-19 samples. Nucleic acid was either cDNA or gDNA, and it came from T cells, B-cell-depleted T cells, or PBMCs.

After removal of 4 bases from V and 2 bases from J, the junction contained 2 bases not matched to a gene. The CDR3 sequence is 15 residues long. Looked up from germline, CDR1 is MNHEY and CDR2 is SMNVEV (reference sequence). In the original analysis: Reference gene primers were amplified, and this amplification served to estimate nucleated cell counts. Repertoires were generated with immunoSEQ multiplex PCR, while TCRdb's copy carries only in-frame clones and drops some. That table supplies the V and J calls and clone size; D and trimming were determined from the DNA. The table lists more than 110,000 clones, 84% of them singletons.

The sequencing input was peripheral blood. The chain is built from TRBV27 and TRBJ2-2; 9 bases agree with TRBD1. The sequence derives from a human donor in a cohort sampled during active COVID-19. The CDR3 loop reads CASSWGQGNTGELFF. CDR3 sequence (DNA): TGTGCCAGCAGTTGGGGACAGGGTAACACCGGGGAGCTGTTTTTT.